The sequence of this T cell receptor (beta chain) was determined in a study of blood T cell repertoires in COVID-19. For the study at large: Researchers got acute and convalescent COVID-19 samples from the United States, Italy and Spain. PBMCs, B-cell-depleted T cells, or T cells provided the cDNA or gDNA that made up the material.

Libraries were prepared by immunoSEQ multiplex PCR; TCRdb keeps only in-frame clonotypes and omits some of them. The repertoire holds about 200,000 clones, with around 90% as singletons. This CDR3 region has 11 residues. The V and J ends lost 6 bases and 3 bases respectively, with 7 bases between them. Germline assignment: CDR1 SGHTS and CDR2 YDEGEE. Sequenced: peripheral blood. This chain joins TRBV5-8 and TRBJ2-7; D remains ambiguous. This receptor was taken from a man aged 40-55 years with acute or convalescent COVID-19. The CDR3 coding sequence is TGTGCCAGCACCCCCTTCTACGAGCAGTACTTC. Amino acid sequence: CASTPFYEQYF. Full variable domain (missing parts from reference TRBV5-8 and TRBJ2-7): EAGVTQSPTHLIKTRGQQATLRCSPISGHTSVYWYQQALGLGLQFLLWYDEGEERNRGNFPPRFSGRQFPNYSSELNVNALELEDSALYLCASTPFYEQYFGPGTRLTVT.